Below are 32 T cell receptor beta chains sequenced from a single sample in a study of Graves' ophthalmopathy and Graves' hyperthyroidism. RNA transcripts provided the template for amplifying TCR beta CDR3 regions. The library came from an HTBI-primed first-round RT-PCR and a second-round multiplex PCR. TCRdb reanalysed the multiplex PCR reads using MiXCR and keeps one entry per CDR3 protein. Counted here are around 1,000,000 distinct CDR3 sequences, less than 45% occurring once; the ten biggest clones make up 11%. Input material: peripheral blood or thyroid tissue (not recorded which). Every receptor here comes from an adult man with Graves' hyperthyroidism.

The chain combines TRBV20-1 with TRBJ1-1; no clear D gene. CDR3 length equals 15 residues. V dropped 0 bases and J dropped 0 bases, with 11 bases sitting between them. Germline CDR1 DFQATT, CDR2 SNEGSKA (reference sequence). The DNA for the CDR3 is TGCAGTGCTAGAGATTCGGGCCTGATGAACACTGAAGCTTTCTTT. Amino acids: CSARDSGLMNTEAFF.

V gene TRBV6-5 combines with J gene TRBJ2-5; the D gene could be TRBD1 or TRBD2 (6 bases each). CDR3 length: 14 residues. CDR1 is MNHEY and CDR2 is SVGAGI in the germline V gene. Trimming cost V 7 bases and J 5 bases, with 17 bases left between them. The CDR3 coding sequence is TGTGCCAGCATCTTGCACGTCGGGGGCGAGACCCAGTACTTC. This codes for CASILHVGGETQYF.

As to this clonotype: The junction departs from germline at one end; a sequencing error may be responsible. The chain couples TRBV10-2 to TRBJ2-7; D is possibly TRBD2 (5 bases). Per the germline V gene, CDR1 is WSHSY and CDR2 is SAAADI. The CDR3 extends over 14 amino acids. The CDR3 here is CVSSYEGNPYEQYF. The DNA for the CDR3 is TGTGTCAGCAGTTACGAGGGAAACCCCTACGAGCAGTACTTC.

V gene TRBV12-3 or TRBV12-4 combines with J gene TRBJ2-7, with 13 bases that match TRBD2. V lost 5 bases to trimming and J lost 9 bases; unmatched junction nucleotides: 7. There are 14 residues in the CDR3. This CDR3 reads CASSITSGRGVQYF. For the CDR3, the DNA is TGTGCCAGCAGTATAACTAGCGGGAGGGGGGTGCAGTACTTC.

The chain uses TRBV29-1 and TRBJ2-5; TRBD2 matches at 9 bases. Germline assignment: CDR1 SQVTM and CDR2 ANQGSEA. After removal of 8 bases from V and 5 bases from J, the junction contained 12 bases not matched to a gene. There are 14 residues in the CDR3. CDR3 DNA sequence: TGCAGCCCTCCCGACGGGACTAGCTCTGAGACCCAGTACTTC. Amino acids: CSPPDGTSSETQYF.

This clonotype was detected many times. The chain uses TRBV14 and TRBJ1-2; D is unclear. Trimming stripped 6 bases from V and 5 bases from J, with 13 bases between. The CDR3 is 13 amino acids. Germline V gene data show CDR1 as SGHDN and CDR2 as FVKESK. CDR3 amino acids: CASSYTVGYGYTF. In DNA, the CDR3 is TGTGCCAGCAGTTACACGGTGGGATATGGCTACACCTTC.

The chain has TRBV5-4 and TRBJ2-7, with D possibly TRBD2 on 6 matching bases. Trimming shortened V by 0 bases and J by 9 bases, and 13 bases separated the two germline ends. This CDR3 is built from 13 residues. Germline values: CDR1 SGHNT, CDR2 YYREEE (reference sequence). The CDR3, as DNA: TGTGCCAGCAGCTTGGCGGAGGGTCTGGCGCAGTACTTC. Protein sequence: CASSLAEGLAQYF.

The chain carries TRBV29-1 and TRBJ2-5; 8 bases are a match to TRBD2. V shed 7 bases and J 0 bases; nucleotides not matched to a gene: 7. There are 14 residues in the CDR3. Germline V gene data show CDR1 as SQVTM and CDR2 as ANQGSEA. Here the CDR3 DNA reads TGCAGCGCCGGGGGTAGCGGGGACCAAGAGACCCAGTACTTC. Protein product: CSAGGSGDQETQYF. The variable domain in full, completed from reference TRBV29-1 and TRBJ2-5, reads SAVISQKPSRDICQRGTSLTIQCQVDSQVTMMFWYRQQPGQSLTLIATANQGSEATYESGFVIDKFPISRPNLTFSTLTVSNMSPEDSSIYLCSAGGSGDQETQYFGPGTRLLVL.

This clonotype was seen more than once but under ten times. The CDR3 loop reads CASSRTLGEQFF. The CDR3 DNA is TGTGCCAGCAGCCGTACACTCGGTGAGCAGTTCTTC. The gene calls are TRBV7-8 and TRBJ2-5; D not resolved. The tail of the sequence fits TRBJ2-1 better, so the J call may be wrong. There are 12 residues in the CDR3. Germline V CDR1 and CDR2: SGHVS, FQNEAQ.

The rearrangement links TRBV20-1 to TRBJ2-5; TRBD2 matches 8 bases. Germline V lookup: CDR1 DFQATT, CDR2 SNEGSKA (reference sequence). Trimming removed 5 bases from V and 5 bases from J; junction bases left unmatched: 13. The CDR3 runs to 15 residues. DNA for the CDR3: TGCAGTGCTCAAAGCGGGAGAGGGGTTTCCGAGACCCAGTACTTC. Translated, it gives CSAQSGRGVSETQYF.

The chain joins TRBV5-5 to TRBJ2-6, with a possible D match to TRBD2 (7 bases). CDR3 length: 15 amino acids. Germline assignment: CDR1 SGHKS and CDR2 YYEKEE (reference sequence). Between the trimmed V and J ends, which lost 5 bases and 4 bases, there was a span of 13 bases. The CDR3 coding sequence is TGTGCCAGCAGAGGGGGGGGGAGAGGGGCCAACGTCCTGACTTTC. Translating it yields CASRGGGRGANVLTF.

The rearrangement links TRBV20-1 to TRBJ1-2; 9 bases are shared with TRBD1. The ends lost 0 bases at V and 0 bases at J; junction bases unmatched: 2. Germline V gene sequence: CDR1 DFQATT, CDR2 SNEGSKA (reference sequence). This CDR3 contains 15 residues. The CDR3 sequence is CSARDYRGPNYGYTF. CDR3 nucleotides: TGCAGTGCTAGAGATTACAGGGGGCCTAACTATGGCTACACCTTC.

This CDR3 is CASSLAQRTVEKLFF. The CDR3 DNA sequence: TGCGCCAGCAGCTTGGCCCAGAGGACAGTCGAAAAACTGTTTTTT. V is TRBV5-1 and J is TRBJ1-4, with a tentative D call TRBD1 (6 bases). The CDR3 consists of 15 residues. The V gene lost 0 bases and the J gene lost 8 bases, with 14 bases spanning the gap. Germline CDR1 and CDR2: SGHRS and YFSETQ.

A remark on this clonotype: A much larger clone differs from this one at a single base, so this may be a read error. The CDR3 protein is CASSVESGAGELFF. In DNA, the CDR3 is TGTGCCAGCAGCGTAGAGTCAGGGGCTGGGGAGCTGTTTTTT. This rearrangement joins TRBV9 to TRBJ2-2; the D gene is possibly TRBD1 (6 bases). V was trimmed by 0 bases and J by 8 bases, leaving 11 bases between them. This CDR3 comprises 14 residues. Germline V gives CDR1 SGDLS, CDR2 YYNGEE.

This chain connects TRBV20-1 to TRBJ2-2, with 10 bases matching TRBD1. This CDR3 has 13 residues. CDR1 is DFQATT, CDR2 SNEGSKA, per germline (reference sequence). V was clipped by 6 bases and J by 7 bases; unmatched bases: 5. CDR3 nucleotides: TGCAGTGCATCGGGACAGGGGCTCGGGGAGCTGTTTTTT. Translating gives CSASGQGLGELFF.

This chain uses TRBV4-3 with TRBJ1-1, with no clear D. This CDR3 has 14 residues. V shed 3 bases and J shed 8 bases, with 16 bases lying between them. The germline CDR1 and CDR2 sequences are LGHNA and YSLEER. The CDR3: CASSHEFRGTEAFF. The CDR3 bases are TGCGCCAGCAGCCACGAGTTCCGTGGCACCGAAGCTTTCTTT.

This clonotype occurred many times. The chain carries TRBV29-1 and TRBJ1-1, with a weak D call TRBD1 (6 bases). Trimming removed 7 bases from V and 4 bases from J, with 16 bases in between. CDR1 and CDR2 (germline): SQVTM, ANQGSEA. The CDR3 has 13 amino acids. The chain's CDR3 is CSGGGGEGTEAFF. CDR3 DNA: TGCAGCGGAGGCGGGGGCGAGGGCACTGAAGCTTTCTTT.

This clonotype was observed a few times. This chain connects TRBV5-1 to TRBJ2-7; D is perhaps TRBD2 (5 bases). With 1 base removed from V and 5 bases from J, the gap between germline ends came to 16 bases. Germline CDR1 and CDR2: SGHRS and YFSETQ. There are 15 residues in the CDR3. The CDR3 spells CASSLLSDSTDEQYF. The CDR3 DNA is TGCGCCAGCAGCTTGCTCTCGGACTCGACGGACGAGCAGTACTTC.

The CDR3 region is CASSKTGTGGGYTF. The CDR3 DNA is TGTGCCAGCAGCAAAACCGGGACAGGGGGTGGCTACACCTTC. This sequence joins TRBV11-2 and TRBJ1-2, with 11 bases identical to TRBD1. CDR3 length: 14 residues. Germline V CDR1 and CDR2: SGHAT, FQNNGV. J lost 7 bases, V lost 5 bases, and 6 bases had no gene match.

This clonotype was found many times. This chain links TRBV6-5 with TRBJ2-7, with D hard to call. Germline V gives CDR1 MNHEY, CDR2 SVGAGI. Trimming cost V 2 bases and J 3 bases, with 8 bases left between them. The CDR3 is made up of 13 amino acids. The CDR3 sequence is CASSYGSLYEQYF. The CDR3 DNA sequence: TGTGCCAGCAGTTACGGCAGCCTCTACGAGCAGTACTTC.

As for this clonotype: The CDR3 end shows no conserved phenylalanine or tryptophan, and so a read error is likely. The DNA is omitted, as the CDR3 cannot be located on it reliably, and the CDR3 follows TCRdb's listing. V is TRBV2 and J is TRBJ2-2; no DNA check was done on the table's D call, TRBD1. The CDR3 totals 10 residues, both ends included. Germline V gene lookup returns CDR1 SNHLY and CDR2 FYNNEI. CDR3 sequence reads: CASSGDRGLY.

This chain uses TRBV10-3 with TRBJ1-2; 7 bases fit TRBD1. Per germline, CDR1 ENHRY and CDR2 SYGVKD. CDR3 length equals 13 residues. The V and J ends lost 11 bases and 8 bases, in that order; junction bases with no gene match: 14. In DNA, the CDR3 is TGTGCCGTCTCCATGACAGGGACAGACGGCTACACCTTC. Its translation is CAVSMTGTDGYTF.

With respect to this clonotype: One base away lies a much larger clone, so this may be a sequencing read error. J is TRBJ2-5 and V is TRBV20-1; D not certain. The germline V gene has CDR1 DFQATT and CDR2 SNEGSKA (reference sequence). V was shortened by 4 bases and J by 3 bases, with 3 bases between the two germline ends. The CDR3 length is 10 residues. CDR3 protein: CSAKEETQYF. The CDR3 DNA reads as TGCAGTGCTAAGGAAGAGACCCAGTACTTC.

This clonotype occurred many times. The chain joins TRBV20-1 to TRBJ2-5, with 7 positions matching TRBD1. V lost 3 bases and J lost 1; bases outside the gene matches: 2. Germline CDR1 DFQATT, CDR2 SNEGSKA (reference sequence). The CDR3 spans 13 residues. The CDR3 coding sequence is TGCAGTGCTAGGGGGACAGCCCAAGAGACCCAGTACTTC. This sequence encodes CSARGTAQETQYF.

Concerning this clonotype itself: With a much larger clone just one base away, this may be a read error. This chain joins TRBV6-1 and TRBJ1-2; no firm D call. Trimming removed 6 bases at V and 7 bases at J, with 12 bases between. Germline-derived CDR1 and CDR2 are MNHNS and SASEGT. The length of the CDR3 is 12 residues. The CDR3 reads CASRFVNFGYTF. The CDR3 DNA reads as TGTGCCAGCAGATTCGTGAATTTTGGCTACACCTTC.

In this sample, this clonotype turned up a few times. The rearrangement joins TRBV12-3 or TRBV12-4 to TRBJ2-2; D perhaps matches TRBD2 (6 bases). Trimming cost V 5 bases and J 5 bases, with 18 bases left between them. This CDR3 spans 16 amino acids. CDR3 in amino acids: CASSPSSRLVTGELFF. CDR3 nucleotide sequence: TGTGCCAGCAGTCCCTCCTCCCGACTAGTAACCGGGGAGCTGTTTTTT.

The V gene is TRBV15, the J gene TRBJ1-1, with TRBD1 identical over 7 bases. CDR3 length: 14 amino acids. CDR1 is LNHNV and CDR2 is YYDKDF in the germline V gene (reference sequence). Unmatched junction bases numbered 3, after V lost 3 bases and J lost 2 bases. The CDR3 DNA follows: TGTGCCACCAGCAGTTACAGGGGCAACACTGAAGCTTTCTTT. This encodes CATSSYRGNTEAFF.

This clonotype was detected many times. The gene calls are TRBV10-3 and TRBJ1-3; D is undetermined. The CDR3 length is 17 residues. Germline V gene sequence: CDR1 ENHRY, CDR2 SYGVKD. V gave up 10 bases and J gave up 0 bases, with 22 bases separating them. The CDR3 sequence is CATEGVHSSPSGNTIYF. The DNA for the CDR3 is TGTGCCACCGAGGGCGTACATTCCTCTCCCTCTGGAAACACCATATATTTT.

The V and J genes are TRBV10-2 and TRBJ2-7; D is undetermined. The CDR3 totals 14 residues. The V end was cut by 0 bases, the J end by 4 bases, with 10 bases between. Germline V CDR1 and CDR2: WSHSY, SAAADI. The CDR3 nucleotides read TGCGCCAGCAGTGAGTCCGGGCACGGATACGAGCAGTACTTC. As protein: CASSESGHGYEQYF.

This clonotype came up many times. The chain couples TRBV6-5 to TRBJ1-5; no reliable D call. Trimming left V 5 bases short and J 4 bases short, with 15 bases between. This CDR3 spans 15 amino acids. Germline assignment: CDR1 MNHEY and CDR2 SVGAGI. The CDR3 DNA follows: TGTGCCAGCAGTGGAAGTGTGGGAGGGAATCAGCCCCAGCATTTT. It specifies CASSGSVGGNQPQHF.

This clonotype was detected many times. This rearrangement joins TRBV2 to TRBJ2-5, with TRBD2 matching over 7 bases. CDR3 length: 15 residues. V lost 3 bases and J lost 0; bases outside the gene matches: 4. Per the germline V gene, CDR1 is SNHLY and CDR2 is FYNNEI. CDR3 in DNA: TGTGCCAGCAGTGACCTGGGACTATACCAAGAGACCCAGTACTTC. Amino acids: CASSDLGLYQETQYF.

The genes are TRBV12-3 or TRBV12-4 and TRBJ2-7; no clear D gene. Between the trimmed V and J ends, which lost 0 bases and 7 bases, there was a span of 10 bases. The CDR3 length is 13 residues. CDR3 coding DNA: TGTGCCAGCAGTTTAGCGGCCACTTCAGAGCAGTACTTC. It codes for CASSLAATSEQYF.